These 32 T cell receptor beta chains came from one sample sequenced in a study of human versus mouse CDR3 diversity and MHC coevolution. Assay used: immunoSEQ multiplex PCR; TCRdb lists only in-frame clones, some missing. The table includes about 77,000 clones, 92% detected once. The sample taken for sequencing was naive CD4+ T cells from blood. Subset specified: CD45RO-negative CD62L-positive naive CD4 T cells. The receptors come from a person between 25 and 70 years old in good health.

The V gene is TRBV6-1, the J gene TRBJ2-7; no clear D. The CDR3 consists of 13 residues. Germline V gene lookup returns CDR1 MNHNS and CDR2 SASEGT. With 1 base removed from V and 2 bases from J, the gap between germline ends came to 6 bases. The CDR3 DNA is TGTGCCAGCAGTGAAGATCGTCCCTACGAGCAGTACTTC. Protein sequence: CASSEDRPYEQYF.

The chain couples TRBV15 to TRBJ1-3; D is uncertain. V was shortened by 3 bases and J by 0 bases, with 9 bases between the two germline ends. CDR1 and CDR2 (germline): LNHNV, YYDKDF (reference sequence). The CDR3 length is 15 residues. The DNA of the CDR3 is TGTGCCACCAGCAGGGACTGGGGCTCTGGAAACACCATATATTTT. Amino acid sequence: CATSRDWGSGNTIYF.

The gene calls are TRBV27 and TRBJ1-3, with 9 bases identical to TRBD1. J gave up 0 bases and V 6 bases, and 3 bases lay outside the gene matches. Germline loops: CDR1 MNHEY, CDR2 SMNVEV (reference sequence). This CDR3 comprises 15 residues. In DNA, the CDR3 is TGTGCCAGCAGACAGGGGGCCCTCTCTGGAAACACCATATATTTT. It translates to CASRQGALSGNTIYF.

The chain recombines TRBV27 with TRBJ2-7; perhaps TRBD2 as D (5 bases). This CDR3 is 14 amino acids long. The ends were cut back, 6 bases at V and 2 bases at J, with 14 bases in the middle. Germline assignment: CDR1 MNHEY and CDR2 SMNVEV (reference sequence). This CDR3 is CASRDSPGPYEQYF. Here the CDR3 DNA reads TGTGCCAGCAGGGACTCCCCCGGCCCCTACGAGCAGTACTTC.

This sequence joins TRBV2 and TRBJ2-2; D may be TRBD2 (5 bases). This CDR3 region has 16 residues. V dropped 0 bases and J dropped 8 bases, with 16 bases sitting between them. In germline, CDR1 is SNHLY, CDR2 FYNNEI. CDR3 region: CASSEALGGGRGELFF. In nucleotides, the CDR3 is TGTGCCAGCAGTGAAGCGCTGGGCGGAGGACGGGGGGAGCTGTTTTTT. The whole variable domain, remainder taken from reference TRBV2 and TRBJ2-2, is EPEVTQTPSHQVTQMGQEVILRCVPISNHLYFYWYRQILGQKVEFLVSFYNNEISEKSEIFDDQFSVERPDGSNFTLKIRSTKLEDSAMYFCASSEALGGGRGELFFGEGSRLTVL.

DNA for the CDR3: TGTGCCAGCAGCTTGAAGACTAGCGGGAGGGCCTACGAGCAGTACTTC. Translated: CASSLKTSGRAYEQYF. The chain joins TRBV5-4 to TRBJ2-7; TRBD2 agrees at 14 bases. Trimming cost V 1 base and J 2 bases; bases outside gene matches: 2. From germline, CDR1 is SGHNT and CDR2 YYREEE (reference sequence). This CDR3 is built from 16 residues.

This rearrangement joins TRBV27 to TRBJ2-1, with TRBD2 matching 14 bases. The CDR3 consists of 15 residues. The junction had 3 bases not matched to a gene; V was cut back by 5 bases and J by 6 bases. CDR1 MNHEY and CDR2 SMNVEV come from the germline V gene (reference sequence). The CDR3 DNA sequence: TGTGCCAGCAGTCCGGGACTAGCGGGGGCCAATGAGCAGTTCTTC. Translated, it gives CASSPGLAGANEQFF.

The V call is TRBV2, the J call TRBJ2-2; 8 positions match TRBD1. CDR1 and CDR2 (germline): SNHLY, FYNNEI. The CDR3 is made up of 14 amino acids. The V gene end was trimmed by 7 bases and the J gene end by 11 bases; junction bases not matched to a gene: 12. In nucleotides, the CDR3 is TGTGCCAGCACTAGATTTTCTACAGGGGGAGAGCTGTTTTTT. This encodes CASTRFSTGGELFF.

This chain joins TRBV2 and TRBJ1-1, with 8 bases fitting TRBD1. The CDR3 is made up of 15 amino acids. CDR1 and CDR2 from the germline V gene are SNHLY and FYNNEI. The trim removed 6 bases at V and 1 base at J, leaving 7 bases unmatched. CDR3 residues: CASRPGQGGNTEAFF. As DNA, the CDR3 is TGTGCCAGCAGACCTGGACAGGGAGGGAACACTGAAGCTTTCTTT. Full variable domain (remainder filled in from reference TRBV2 and TRBJ1-1): EPEVTQTPSHQVTQMGQEVILRCVPISNHLYFYWYRQILGQKVEFLVSFYNNEISEKSEIFDDQFSVERPDGSNFTLKIRSTKLEDSAMYFCASRPGQGGNTEAFFGQGTRLTVV.

J is TRBJ2-1 and V is TRBV6-6; 11 nucleotides agree with TRBD2. J lost 14 bases, V lost 4 bases, and 7 bases had no gene match. Germline loops: CDR1 MNHNY, CDR2 SVGAGI (reference sequence). The CDR3 runs 13 residues. CDR3 bases: TGTGCCAGCAGTTCCCTAGCGGGAGGCCCCGAGTTCTTC. Its translation is CASSSLAGGPEFF.

This sequence joins TRBV5-1 and TRBJ1-6; weak D call: TRBD1 (5 bases). CDR1 and CDR2 (germline): SGHRS, YFSETQ. This CDR3 has 15 amino acids. V was cut by 0 bases and J by 7 bases, with 11 bases left in between. CDR3 residues: CASSLGGGLNSPLHF. CDR3 bases: TGCGCCAGCAGCTTGGGCGGGGGATTAAATTCACCCCTCCACTTT.

The chain joins TRBV5-6 to TRBJ1-2; the D is unclear. Trimming cost V 3 bases and J 2 bases, with 5 bases left between them. Germline V lookup: CDR1 SGHDT, CDR2 YYEEEE. This CDR3 is built from 12 residues. CDR3 protein: CASSSLNYGYTF. The CDR3 DNA reads TGTGCCAGCAGCTCCCTAAACTATGGCTACACCTTC.

The rearrangement uses TRBV5-1 and TRBJ2-5; D is ambiguous. The CDR3 sequence is 15 residues long. V gave up 0 bases and J gave up 4 bases, with 13 bases separating them. The V gene's germline CDR1 is SGHRS and CDR2 YFSETQ. In DNA, the CDR3 is TGCGCCAGCAGCTTGGCTTATTCGATCGGAGAGACCCAGTACTTC. Translating it yields CASSLAYSIGETQYF. Full variable domain (rest looked up from reference TRBV5-1 and TRBJ2-5): KAGVTQTPRYLIKTRGQQVTLSCSPISGHRSVSWYQQTPGQGLQFLFEYFSETQRNKGNFPGRFSGRQFSNSRSEMNVSTLELGDSALYLCASSLAYSIGETQYFGPGTRLLVL.

This clone came up a few times. The chain links TRBV28 to TRBJ1-6, with 8 positions matching TRBD1. Germline V gene sequence: CDR1 MDHEN, CDR2 SYDVKM. CDR3 size: 15 residues. Germline trimming cut 6 bases from V and 6 bases from J; bases unmatched to any gene: 7. The CDR3: CASSPQTGANSPLHF. In DNA form, the CDR3 reads TGTGCCAGCAGCCCCCAGACAGGGGCTAATTCACCCCTCCACTTT. The full variable domain, rest sourced from reference TRBV28 and TRBJ1-6, is DVKVTQSSRYLVKRTGEKVFLECVQDMDHENMFWYRQDPGLGLRLIYFSYDVKMKEKGDIPEGYSVSREKKERFSLILESASTNQTSMYLCASSPQTGANSPLHFGNGTRLTVT.

The V gene is TRBV9, the J gene TRBJ2-1, with TRBD2 identical over 8 bases. Germline loops: CDR1 SGDLS, CDR2 YYNGEE. J was trimmed by 6 bases and V by 0 bases; bases with no gene match: 5. The CDR3 covers 15 residues. The CDR3 spells CASSVAAGVFNEQFF. The CDR3 nucleotides read TGTGCCAGCAGCGTAGCAGCGGGAGTCTTCAATGAGCAGTTCTTC.

The chain combines TRBV18 with TRBJ1-2; 11 nucleotides line up with TRBD1. V was pared by 3 bases and J by 7 bases, with 7 bases of the junction left unmatched. CDR3 size: 15 residues. The germline V gene encodes CDR1 KGHSH and CDR2 LQKENI. The CDR3 reads CASSPGQGALAGYTF. CDR3 coding DNA: TGTGCCAGCTCACCCGGACAGGGGGCCCTCGCTGGCTACACCTTC. The full variable domain, its missing parts supplied by reference TRBV18 and TRBJ1-2, is NAGVMQNPRHLVRRRGQEARLRCSPMKGHSHVYWYRQLPEEGLKFMVYLQKENIIDESGMPKERFSAEFPKEGPSILRIQQVVRGDSAAYFCASSPGQGALAGYTFGSGTRLTVV.

This chain uses TRBV4-2 with TRBJ2-7, with D possibly being TRBD1 (6 bases). Germline V gene data show CDR1 as LGHNA and CDR2 as YNFKEQ. The V and J ends lost 3 bases and 1 base respectively, with 13 bases between them. This CDR3 is 15 amino acids long. In DNA form, the CDR3 reads TGTGCCAGCAGCCAGTCCCTTAGGGGGTCCTACGAGCAGTACTTC. It yields the protein CASSQSLRGSYEQYF.

The chain combines TRBV6-1 with TRBJ2-7, with 7 bases that match TRBD1. V lost 1 base to trimming and J lost 4 bases; unmatched junction nucleotides: 7. The CDR3 length is 15 residues. CDR1 is MNHNS, CDR2 SASEGT, per germline. The CDR3 DNA follows: TGTGCCAGCAGTGAAGACGGGACAGAAGGATACGAGCAGTACTTC. The encoded protein is CASSEDGTEGYEQYF.

V usage is TRBV28 and J usage is TRBJ1-2; the D gene is possibly TRBD1 (6 bases). Germline lookup yields CDR1 MDHEN and CDR2 SYDVKM. V dropped 5 bases and J dropped 4 bases, with 11 bases sitting between them. CDR3 size: 13 residues. CDR3 in amino acids: CASSTGQPYGYTF. CDR3 DNA sequence: TGTGCCAGCAGTACAGGACAGCCCTATGGCTACACCTTC.

In this sample, this clone turned up a few times. The chain employs TRBV5-8 and TRBJ1-1, with D possibly TRBD1 on 6 matching bases. Per germline, CDR1 SGHTS and CDR2 YDEGEE. Trimming left V 0 bases short and J 2 bases short, with 8 bases between. This CDR3 contains 14 residues. For the CDR3, the DNA is TGTGCCAGCAGCTTGGAAGGGGGAAACACTGAAGCTTTCTTT. Translated, it gives CASSLEGGNTEAFF.

V gene TRBV23-1 combines with J gene TRBJ1-5; D perhaps matches TRBD1 (6 bases). TRBV23-1 is an ORF, and what it does is uncertain. There are 21 residues in the CDR3. V shed 2 bases and J shed 0 bases, with 26 bases lying between them. As DNA, the CDR3 is TGCGCCAGCAGTCAACCGACCGTGAGAGACAGGCCGACTTATAGCAATCAGCCCCAGCATTTT. It codes for CASSQPTVRDRPTYSNQPQHF.

CDR3 protein: CSASRADTQYF. CDR3 DNA sequence: TGCAGTGCTAGCCGGGCAGATACGCAGTATTTT. The chain employs TRBV20-1 and TRBJ2-3; no clear D gene. The CDR3 extends over 11 amino acids. V gave up 3 bases and J gave up 4 bases, with 5 bases separating them. Germline V lookup: CDR1 DFQATT, CDR2 SNEGSKA (reference sequence).

This sequence joins TRBV30 and TRBJ2-3; D gene ambiguous. The CDR3 is 14 residues long. The germline V gene encodes CDR1 GTSNPN and CDR2 SVGIG (reference sequence). V lost 4 bases to trimming and J lost 1 base, with 12 bases between them. The CDR3, as DNA: TGTGCCTGGACCCGGCCTCAGGGCACAGATACGCAGTATTTT. Protein: CAWTRPQGTDTQYF. Full variable domain (remainder filled in from reference TRBV30 and TRBJ2-3): SQTIHQWPATLVQPVGSPLSLECTVEGTSNPNLYWYRQAAGRGLQLLFYSVGIGQISSEVPQNLSASRPQDRQFILSSKKLLLSDSGFYLCAWTRPQGTDTQYFGPGTRLTVL.

The chain uses TRBV6-1 and TRBJ2-3; 9 bases agree with TRBD1. The V gene's germline CDR1 is MNHNS and CDR2 SASEGT. The CDR3 has 14 amino acids. After removal of 7 bases from V and 7 bases from J, the junction contained 9 bases not matched to a gene. The CDR3 coding sequence is TGTGCCAGCAAGACCGGGACAGGGTCTCATACGCAGTATTTT. This gives the protein CASKTGTGSHTQYF.

In nucleotides, the CDR3 is TGCGCCAGCAGGCGGGACCGCACCGGGGAGCTGTTTTTT. Translation gives CASRRDRTGELFF. This chain joins TRBV10-1 and TRBJ2-2; D may be TRBD2 (6 bases). Trimming left V 6 bases short and J 4 bases short, with 9 bases between. Germline V gene sequence: CDR1 WNHNN, CDR2 SYGVQD (reference sequence). This CDR3 is built from 13 residues.

The chain joins TRBV4-1 to TRBJ1-3; 7 bases match TRBD1. Germline-derived CDR1 and CDR2 are MGHRA and YSYEKL. This CDR3 comprises 18 residues. V shed 0 bases, J shed 0 bases, and the junction held 8 bases outside the gene matches. The CDR3 sequence is CASSQETGQTFSGNTIYF. The DNA of the CDR3 is TGCGCCAGCAGCCAAGAAACGGGACAGACGTTCTCTGGAAACACCATATATTTT.

The gene calls are TRBV18 and TRBJ2-3, with D unresolved. The V and J ends lost 6 bases and 0 bases respectively, with 7 bases between them. Germline V gene data show CDR1 as KGHSH and CDR2 as LQKENI. CDR3 length: 13 amino acids. CDR3 sequence: CASSQESTDTQYF. In DNA, the CDR3 is TGTGCCAGCTCCCAAGAGAGCACAGATACGCAGTATTTT.

This chain connects TRBV18 to TRBJ2-7; a possible D gene is TRBD1 (6 bases). Trimming removed 5 bases from V and 5 bases from J, with 13 bases in between. From germline, CDR1 is KGHSH and CDR2 LQKENI. This CDR3 has 13 amino acids. The CDR3 DNA follows: TGTGCCAGCTCATCCCAGGGGTCCCACGAGCAGTACTTC. Its protein is CASSSQGSHEQYF.

V and J are TRBV6-6 and TRBJ1-5; tentatively, D is TRBD1 (5 bases). In germline, CDR1 is MNHNY, CDR2 SVGAGI (reference sequence). The CDR3 loop spans 15 amino acids. The ends were cut back, 2 bases at V and 2 bases at J, with 10 bases in the middle. CDR3 sequence: CASSYGGDRNQPQHF. DNA of the CDR3: TGTGCCAGCAGTTACGGAGGGGACCGCAATCAGCCCCAGCATTTT.

This clone was seen a single time. The CDR3 sequence: CASSLISYEQYF. For the CDR3, the DNA is TGTGCCAGCAGCCTAATTTCCTACGAGCAGTACTTC. The chain carries TRBV7-2 and TRBJ2-7, with D hard to call. The CDR3 spans 12 residues. The germline gives CDR1 SGHTA, CDR2 FQGNSA. The germline V and J ends were trimmed by 5 bases and 1 base, with 6 bases remaining between them.

V gene TRBV10-3 combines with J gene TRBJ2-1; 11 nucleotides match TRBD2. V was pared by 3 bases and J by 1 base, with 2 bases of the junction left unmatched. The CDR3 is 16 amino acids. The V gene's germline CDR1 is ENHRY and CDR2 SYGVKD. CDR3 coding DNA: TGTGCCATCAGTGAATTAGCGGGGGGGTCCTACAATGAGCAGTTCTTC. Its protein product is CAISELAGGSYNEQFF.

This chain connects TRBV6-1 to TRBJ2-3, with 7 bases fitting TRBD2. The germline CDR1 and CDR2 sequences are MNHNS and SASEGT. This CDR3 comprises 15 residues. The CDR3 loop reads CVSASGGSHTDTQYF. The CDR3 bases are TGTGTCTCAGCTAGCGGAGGAAGCCACACAGATACGCAGTATTTT.